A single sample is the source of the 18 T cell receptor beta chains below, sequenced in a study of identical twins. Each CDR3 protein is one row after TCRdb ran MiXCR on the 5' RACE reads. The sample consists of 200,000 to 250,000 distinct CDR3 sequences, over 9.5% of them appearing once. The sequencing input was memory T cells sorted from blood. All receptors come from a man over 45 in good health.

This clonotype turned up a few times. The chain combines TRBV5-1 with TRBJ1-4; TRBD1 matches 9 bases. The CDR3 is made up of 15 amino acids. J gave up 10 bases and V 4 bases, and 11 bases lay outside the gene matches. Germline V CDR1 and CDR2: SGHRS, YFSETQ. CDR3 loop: CASSDPGQGFGKLFF. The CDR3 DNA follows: TGCGCCAGCAGCGACCCGGGACAGGGTTTTGGAAAACTGTTTTTT.

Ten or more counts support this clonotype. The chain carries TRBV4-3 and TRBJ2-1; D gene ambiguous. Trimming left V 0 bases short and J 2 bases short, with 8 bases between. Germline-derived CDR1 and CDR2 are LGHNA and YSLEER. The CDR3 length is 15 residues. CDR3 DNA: TGCGCCAGCAGCCAAGATCCCCACCCCTACAATGAGCAGTTCTTC. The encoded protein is CASSQDPHPYNEQFF.

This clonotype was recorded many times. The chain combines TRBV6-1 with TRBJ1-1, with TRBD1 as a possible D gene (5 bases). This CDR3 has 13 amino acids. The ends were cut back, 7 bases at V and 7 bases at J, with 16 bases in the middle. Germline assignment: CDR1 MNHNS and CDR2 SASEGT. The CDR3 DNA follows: TGTGCCAGCAACTTAGTTTCCGACAGTGAAGCTTTCTTT. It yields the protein CASNLVSDSEAFF.

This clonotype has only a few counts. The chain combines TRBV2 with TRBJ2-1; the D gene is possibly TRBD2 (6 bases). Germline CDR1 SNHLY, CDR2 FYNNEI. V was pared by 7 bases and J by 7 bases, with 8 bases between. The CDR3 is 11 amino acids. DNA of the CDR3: TGTGCCAGCAAGACTAGGAATGAGCAGTTCTTC. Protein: CASKTRNEQFF.

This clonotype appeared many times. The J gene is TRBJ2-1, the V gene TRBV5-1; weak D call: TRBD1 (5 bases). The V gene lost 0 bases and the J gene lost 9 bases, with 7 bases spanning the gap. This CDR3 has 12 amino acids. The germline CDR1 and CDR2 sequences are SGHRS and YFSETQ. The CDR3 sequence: CASSLVDTEQFF. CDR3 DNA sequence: TGCGCCAGCAGCTTGGTGGACACTGAGCAGTTCTTC.

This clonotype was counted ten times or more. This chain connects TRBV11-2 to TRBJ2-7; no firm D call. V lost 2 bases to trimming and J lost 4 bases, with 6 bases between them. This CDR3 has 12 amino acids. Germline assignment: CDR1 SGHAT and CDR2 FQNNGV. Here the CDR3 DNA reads TGTGCCAGCAGCTTAACCCCTTACGAGCAGTACTTC. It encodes CASSLTPYEQYF.

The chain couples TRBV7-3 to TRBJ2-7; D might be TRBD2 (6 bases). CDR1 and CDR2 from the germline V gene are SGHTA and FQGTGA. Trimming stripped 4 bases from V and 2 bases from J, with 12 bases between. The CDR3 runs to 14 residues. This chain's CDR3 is CASSSNGGPYEQYF. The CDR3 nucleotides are TGTGCCAGCAGCTCCAACGGAGGGCCCTACGAGCAGTACTTC.

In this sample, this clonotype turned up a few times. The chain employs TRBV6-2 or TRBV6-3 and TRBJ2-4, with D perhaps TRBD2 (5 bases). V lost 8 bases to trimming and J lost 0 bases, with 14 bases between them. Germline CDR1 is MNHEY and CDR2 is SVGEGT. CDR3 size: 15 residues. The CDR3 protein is CASVRDNLAKNIQYF. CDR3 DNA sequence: TGTGCCAGCGTACGGGATAACTTAGCCAAAAACATTCAGTACTTC.

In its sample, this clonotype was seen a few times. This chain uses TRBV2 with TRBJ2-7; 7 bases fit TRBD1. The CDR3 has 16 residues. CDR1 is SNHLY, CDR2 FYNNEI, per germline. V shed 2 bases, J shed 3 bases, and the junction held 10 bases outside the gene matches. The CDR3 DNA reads TGTGCCAGCAGTGAATTATTACGGCAGGGGGACTACGAGCAGTACTTC. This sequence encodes CASSELLRQGDYEQYF.

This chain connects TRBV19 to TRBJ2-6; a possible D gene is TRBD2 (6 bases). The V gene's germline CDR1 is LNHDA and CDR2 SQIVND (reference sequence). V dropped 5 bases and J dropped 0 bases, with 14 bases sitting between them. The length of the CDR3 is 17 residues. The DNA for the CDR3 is TGTGCCAGTAGTTGGGGGACGGGACTCTCTGGGGCCAACGTCCTGACTTTC. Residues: CASSWGTGLSGANVLTF.

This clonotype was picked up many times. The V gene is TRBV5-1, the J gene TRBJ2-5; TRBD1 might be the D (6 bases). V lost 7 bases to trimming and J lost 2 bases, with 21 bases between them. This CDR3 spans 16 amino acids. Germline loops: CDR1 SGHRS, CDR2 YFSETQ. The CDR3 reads CASCRGRSRFQETQYF. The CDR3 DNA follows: TGCGCCAGCTGCAGGGGAAGGTCGCGGTTTCAAGAGACCCAGTACTTC. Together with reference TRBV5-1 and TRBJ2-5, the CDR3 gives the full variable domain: KAGVTQTPRYLIKTRGQQVTLSCSPISGHRSVSWYQQTPGQGLQFLFEYFSETQRNKGNFPGRFSGRQFSNSRSEMNVSTLELGDSALYLCASCRGRSRFQETQYFGPGTRLLVL.

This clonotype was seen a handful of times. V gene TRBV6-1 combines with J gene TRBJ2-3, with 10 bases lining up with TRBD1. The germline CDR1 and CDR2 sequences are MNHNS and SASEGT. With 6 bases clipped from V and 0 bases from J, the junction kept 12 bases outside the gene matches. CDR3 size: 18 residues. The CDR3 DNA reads TGTGCCAGCAGGACAGGGGGCCTGTCTAGCGGTAGCACAGATACGCAGTATTTT. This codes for CASRTGGLSSGSTDTQYF.

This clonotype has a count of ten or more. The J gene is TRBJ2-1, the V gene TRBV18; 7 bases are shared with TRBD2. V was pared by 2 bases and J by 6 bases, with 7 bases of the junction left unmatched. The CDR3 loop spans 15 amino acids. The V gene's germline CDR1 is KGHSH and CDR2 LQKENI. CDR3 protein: CASSPDAGEINEQFF. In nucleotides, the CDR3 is TGTGCCAGCTCACCAGACGCGGGGGAGATCAATGAGCAGTTCTTC.

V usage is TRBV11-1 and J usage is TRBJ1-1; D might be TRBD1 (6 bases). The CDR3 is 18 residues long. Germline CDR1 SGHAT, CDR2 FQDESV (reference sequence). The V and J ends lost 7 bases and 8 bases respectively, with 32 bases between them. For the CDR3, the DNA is TGTGCCAGCACCCAATGGGGCAGTAGAGCGGGCCGAACAGGGGAAGCTTTCTTT. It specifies CASTQWGSRAGRTGEAFF.

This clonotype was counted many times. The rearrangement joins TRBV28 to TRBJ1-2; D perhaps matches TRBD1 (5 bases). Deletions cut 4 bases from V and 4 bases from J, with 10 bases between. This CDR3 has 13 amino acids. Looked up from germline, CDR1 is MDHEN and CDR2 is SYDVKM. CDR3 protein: CASSWGRAYGYTF. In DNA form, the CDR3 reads TGTGCCAGCAGTTGGGGCAGGGCCTATGGCTACACCTTC.

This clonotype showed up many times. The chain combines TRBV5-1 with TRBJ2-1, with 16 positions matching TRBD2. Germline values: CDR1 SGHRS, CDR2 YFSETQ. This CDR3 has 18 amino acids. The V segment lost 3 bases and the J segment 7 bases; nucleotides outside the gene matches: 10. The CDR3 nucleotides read TGCGCCAGCAGCTCCGGGACTAGCGGGAGGGGGTTTATGAATGAGCAGTTCTTC. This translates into CASSSGTSGRGFMNEQFF.

The CDR3 nucleotides are TGTGCCAGCAGCCGACGGGGTAGGCAGGGGAGGATCTTGGTAGAGACCCAGTACTTC. Protein sequence: CASSRRGRQGRILVETQYF. V is TRBV11-2 and J is TRBJ2-5; D is perhaps TRBD1 or TRBD2 (6 bases each). The CDR3 loop spans 19 amino acids. Germline CDR1 reads SGHAT; CDR2 reads FQNNGV. Trimming removed 5 bases from V and 4 bases from J, with 29 bases in between. The whole variable domain, filled in from reference TRBV11-2 and TRBJ2-5, reads EAGVAQSPRYKIIEKRQSVAFWCNPISGHATLYWYQQILGQGPKLLIQFQNNGVVDDSQLPKDRFSAERLKGVDSTLKIQPAKLEDSAVYLCASSRRGRQGRILVETQYFGPGTRLLVL.

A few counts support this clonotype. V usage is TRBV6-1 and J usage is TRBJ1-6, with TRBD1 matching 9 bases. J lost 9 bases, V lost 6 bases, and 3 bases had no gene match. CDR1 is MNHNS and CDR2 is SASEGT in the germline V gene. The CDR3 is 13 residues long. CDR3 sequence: CASRGTGSSPLHF. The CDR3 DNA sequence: TGTGCCAGCAGGGGGACAGGGTCTTCACCCCTCCACTTT.